This entry describes one T cell receptor (beta chain). Assay used: immunoSEQ multiplex PCR; TCRdb lists only in-frame clones, some missing. Among approximately 170,000 clones listed, 85% to 90% were seen once. The source of the sample is a study of T cell responses to AZD1222 COVID-19 vaccine. Germline assignment: CDR1 MDHEN and CDR2 SYDVKM. Trimming took 2 bases from V and 0 from J, leaving 19 bases between them. The CDR3 has 19 residues. This receptor was taken from an adult in good health. The V call is TRBV28, the J call TRBJ2-2, with D perhaps given as TRBD1 or TRBD2 (6 bases each). The starting material was peripheral blood, obtained on day 0 of AZD1222 vaccination. This CDR3 is CASSLPGWRGWTNTGELFF. In DNA form, the CDR3 reads TGTGCCAGCAGTTTACCCGGGTGGAGGGGGTGGACGAACACCGGGGAGCTGTTTTTT. Together with reference TRBV28 and TRBJ2-2, the CDR3 gives the full variable domain: DVKVTQSSRYLVKRTGEKVFLECVQDMDHENMFWYRQDPGLGLRLIYFSYDVKMKEKGDIPEGYSVSREKKERFSLILESASTNQTSMYLCASSLPGWRGWTNTGELFFGEGSRLTVL.